The 24 T cell receptor beta chains below come from one sample, sequenced in a study of T cells in Graves' hyperthyroidism and ophthalmopathy. Researchers took RNA transcripts and amplified the TCR beta CDR3 regions from them. The HTBI primer set drove a first-round RT-PCR of the TCR CDR3. Via MiXCR, TCRdb re-called the multiplex PCR reads, giving one row per CDR3 protein. The sample consists of hundreds of thousands of distinct CDR3 sequences, 13% of them appearing once. Sequenced: blood. These receptor sequences come from a woman aged 18-29 years with Graves' hyperthyroidism.

The table lists this clonotype with many counts. The chain combines TRBV9 with TRBJ1-1, with D possibly being TRBD1 (5 bases). V was shortened by 3 bases and J by 0 bases, with 12 bases between the two germline ends. Germline CDR1 reads SGDLS; CDR2 reads YYNGEE. The length of the CDR3 is 15 residues. The CDR3 DNA is TGTGCCAGCAGCGCGATGGGGGATTTGAACACTGAAGCTTTCTTT. It codes for CASSAMGDLNTEAFF.

The chain employs TRBV5-1 and TRBJ1-4; 9 bases match TRBD1. The CDR3 consists of 16 residues. V lost 7 bases and J lost 4; bases outside the gene matches: 11. From germline, CDR1 is SGHRS and CDR2 YFSETQ. The CDR3 DNA is TGCGCCAGCGCCCGAGGGACAGGGCTGATTAATGAAAAACTGTTTTTT. Translating it yields CASARGTGLINEKLFF.

This chain joins TRBV24-1 and TRBJ2-5, with TRBD2 matching over 11 bases. Germline trimming cut 2 bases from V and 3 bases from J; bases unmatched to any gene: 1. CDR3 length: 15 residues. Germline V lookup: CDR1 KGHDR, CDR2 SFDVKD. CDR3 nucleotides: TGTGCCACCAGTGATTCGACTAGCGGGAAAGAGACCCAGTACTTC. It specifies CATSDSTSGKETQYF.

This clonotype appeared many times. The chain carries TRBV6-1 and TRBJ2-1; D is possibly TRBD1 or TRBD2 (5 bases each). V lost 6 bases to trimming and J lost 8 bases, with 20 bases between them. Germline V gives CDR1 MNHNS, CDR2 SASEGT. The CDR3 is 15 amino acids. CDR3 in amino acids: CASRQTRGVSDEQFF. The CDR3 coding sequence is TGTGCCAGCAGGCAAACTAGGGGCGTATCCGATGAGCAGTTCTTC.

This clonotype has a count of ten or more. The rearrangement links TRBV20-1 to TRBJ2-1, with TRBD2 matching 10 bases. CDR3 length: 15 residues. V lost 3 bases to trimming and J lost 9 bases; unmatched junction nucleotides: 11. The germline V gene encodes CDR1 DFQATT and CDR2 SNEGSKA (reference sequence). The CDR3 DNA follows: TGCAGTGCTAGCGGGACTAGCGCTCCCGGGGGTGAGCAGTTCTTC. It translates to CSASGTSAPGGEQFF.

This clonotype was picked up many times. The genes are TRBV7-2 and TRBJ2-6; the D is unclear. The germline CDR1 and CDR2 sequences are SGHTA and FQGNSA. The germline V and J ends were trimmed by 1 base and 2 bases, with 6 bases remaining between them. This CDR3 comprises 15 residues. The CDR3 here is CASSLDSAGANVLTF. CDR3 DNA sequence: TGTGCCAGCAGCTTAGATTCGGCTGGGGCCAACGTCCTGACTTTC.

This sequence joins TRBV3-1 and TRBJ1-5, with D tentatively TRBD1 (5 bases). Germline loops: CDR1 LGHDT, CDR2 YNNKEL (reference sequence). V was shortened by 1 base and J by 3 bases, with 10 bases between the two germline ends. The CDR3 runs to 15 residues. The CDR3 bases are TGTGCCAGCAGCCAAGGGGGACTCTACAATCAGCCCCAGCATTTT. It codes for CASSQGGLYNQPQHF.

At least ten counts were recorded for this clonotype. The chain couples TRBV27 to TRBJ2-1, with D possibly TRBD2 on 6 matching bases. The germline V and J ends were trimmed by 7 bases and 5 bases, with 15 bases remaining between them. CDR3 length: 14 residues. In germline, CDR1 is MNHEY, CDR2 SMNVEV (reference sequence). In DNA form, the CDR3 reads TGTGCCAGCACTTATAGCGGAGAACACAATGAGCAGTTCTTC. Residues: CASTYSGEHNEQFF.

This clonotype was counted ten times or more. The J gene is TRBJ2-7, the V gene TRBV5-1; a possible D gene is TRBD2 (6 bases). Trimming removed 0 bases at V and 5 bases at J, with 18 bases between. In germline, CDR1 is SGHRS, CDR2 YFSETQ. The CDR3 spans 16 residues. The CDR3 here is CASSLVSEGYADEQYF. The CDR3 DNA reads as TGCGCCAGCAGCTTGGTATCGGAGGGTTACGCGGACGAGCAGTACTTC.

The V and J genes are TRBV9 and TRBJ2-7; TRBD1 is a possible D gene (6 bases). The germline V gene has CDR1 SGDLS and CDR2 YYNGEE. V gave up 2 bases and J gave up 2 bases, with 14 bases separating them. The CDR3 has 15 amino acids. This CDR3 reads CASSVDTGMTYEQYF. The DNA of the CDR3 is TGTGCCAGCAGCGTTGATACAGGGATGACCTACGAGCAGTACTTC.

This clonotype was found many times. V usage is TRBV5-1 and J usage is TRBJ1-5, with 10 bases matching TRBD1. The CDR3 consists of 15 residues. Looked up from germline, CDR1 is SGHRS and CDR2 is YFSETQ. The V segment lost 0 bases and the J segment 7 bases; nucleotides outside the gene matches: 4. CDR3 nucleotide sequence: TGCGCCAGCAGCTTGGGGGACAGGGGTGGACAGCCCCAGCATTTT. This translates into CASSLGDRGGQPQHF.

This clonotype was found many times. The genes are TRBV28 and TRBJ1-2; no definite D call. CDR3 length: 15 residues. Germline V lookup: CDR1 MDHEN, CDR2 SYDVKM. The V end was cut by 2 bases, the J end by 2 bases, with 12 bases between. CDR3 loop: CASSLLGLYNYGYTF. In nucleotides, the CDR3 is TGTGCCAGCAGTTTACTGGGCTTATACAACTATGGCTACACCTTC.

This clonotype was seen many times. This sequence joins TRBV9 and TRBJ2-7; the D is unclear. Per the germline V gene, CDR1 is SGDLS and CDR2 is YYNGEE. V lost 3 bases to trimming and J lost 4 bases, with 20 bases between them. The CDR3 sequence is 16 residues long. The CDR3 DNA reads TGTGCCAGCAGCGAAGGAAGAGAGGTGGCTATGTACGAGCAGTACTTC. Residues: CASSEGREVAMYEQYF.

This clonotype was detected ten times or more. One end of the junction does not line up with germline, which may come from a read error. The chain carries TRBV2 and TRBJ2-5; D remains unclear. This CDR3 is 12 amino acids long. The germline CDR1 and CDR2 sequences are SNHLY and FYNNEI. CDR3 nucleotides: TGTGCCAGCAGTAACCTCACCTCAGCCCAGCACTTC. This gives the protein CASSNLTSAQHF.

This clonotype was counted ten times or more. The genes are TRBV20-1 and TRBJ2-2; TRBD1 aligns across 8 bases. CDR3 length: 17 residues. The germline gives CDR1 DFQATT, CDR2 SNEGSKA (reference sequence). V was pared by 1 base and J by 3 bases, with 10 bases of the junction left unmatched. CDR3 in DNA: TGCAGTGCTAGAGGCAGGGGGCAGCACCTTGACACCGGGGAGCTGTTTTTT. This encodes CSARGRGQHLDTGELFF.

This clonotype came up many times. The gene calls are TRBV29-1 and TRBJ2-3, with D possibly matching TRBD2 (7 bases). The V gene's germline CDR1 is SQVTM and CDR2 ANQGSEA. Trimming removed 5 bases at V and 3 bases at J, with 12 bases between. CDR3 length: 13 amino acids. The CDR3: CSVSGGGTDTQYF. Written as DNA, the CDR3 is TGCAGCGTTTCGGGGGGCGGTACAGATACGCAGTATTTT.

Regarding this clonotype: One base away lies a much larger clone, so this may be a sequencing read error. The V and J genes are TRBV27 and TRBJ1-1; D perhaps matches TRBD1 (6 bases). V lost 5 bases and J lost 7, with 17 bases in between. Germline V gives CDR1 MNHEY, CDR2 SMNVEV (reference sequence). This CDR3 is built from 14 residues. CDR3 residues: CASSPLGGILEAFF. CDR3 DNA: TGTGCCAGCAGTCCTCTTGGGGGCATCCTTGAAGCTTTCTTT.

About this clonotype: A single base separates this from a much larger clone, so it may be a read error. The J gene is TRBJ2-2, the V gene TRBV7-2; no clear D. V was cut by 8 bases and J by 2 bases, with 12 bases left in between. CDR1 and CDR2 (germline): SGHTA, FQGNSA. The CDR3 is made up of 14 amino acids. This CDR3 reads CASGPQINTGELFF. The CDR3 coding sequence is TGTGCCAGCGGCCCACAAATAAACACCGGGGAGCTGTTTTTT. Full variable domain (outside the CDR3, taken from reference TRBV7-2 and TRBJ2-2): GAGVSQSPSNKVTEKGKDVELRCDPISGHTALYWYRQSLGQGLEFLIYFQGNSAPDKSGLPSDRFSAERTGGSVSTLTIQRTQQEDSAVYLCASGPQINTGELFFGEGSRLTVL.

The chain has TRBV5-1 and TRBJ1-1; no firm D call. The V gene's germline CDR1 is SGHRS and CDR2 YFSETQ. V was clipped by 3 bases and J by 4 bases, with 22 bases between them. The CDR3 runs to 17 residues. CDR3 sequence: CASSSLNRGQEVTEAFF. For the CDR3, the DNA is TGCGCCAGCAGCTCCCTCAACAGAGGCCAGGAGGTCACTGAAGCTTTCTTT.

The sample holds many counts of this clonotype. The chain uses TRBV2 and TRBJ1-2; unclear D gene. V was shortened by 3 bases and J by 4 bases, with 6 bases between the two germline ends. This CDR3 is built from 12 residues. Germline V CDR1 and CDR2: SNHLY, FYNNEI. For the CDR3, the DNA is TGTGCCAGCAGTGAGGGATTCTATGGCTACACCTTC. It encodes CASSEGFYGYTF.

V gene TRBV14 combines with J gene TRBJ2-3; D gene uncertain. This CDR3 is 16 amino acids long. The germline V gene encodes CDR1 SGHDN and CDR2 FVKESK. The ends were cut back, 2 bases at V and 0 bases at J, with 12 bases in the middle. The CDR3 coding sequence is TGTGCCAGCAGCCAAAAACTGGGATTAAGCACAGATACGCAGTATTTT. Translated, it gives CASSQKLGLSTDTQYF.

This clonotype was observed many times. The chain uses TRBV6-1 and TRBJ2-7, with no clear D. This CDR3 region has 15 residues. Trimming removed 5 bases from V and 2 bases from J, with 16 bases in between. Looked up from germline, CDR1 is MNHNS and CDR2 is SASEGT. CDR3 sequence reads: CASSYERKTTYEQYF. The CDR3 DNA sequence: TGTGCCAGCAGTTACGAAAGAAAAACTACCTACGAGCAGTACTTC.

A note on this clonotype: This may arise from a read error, as a much more abundant clone is one base away. This sequence joins TRBV6-2 or TRBV6-3 and TRBJ2-1, with TRBD2 matching over 8 bases. Germline V gene sequence: CDR1 MNHEY, CDR2 SVGEGT. J was trimmed by 6 bases and V by 8 bases; bases with no gene match: 6. This CDR3 region has 13 residues. The DNA for the CDR3 is TGTGCCAGCGGTTCGGGAGGGCTCAATGAGCAGTTCTTC. Translation: CASGSGGLNEQFF.

The sample holds many counts of this clonotype. The V call is TRBV5-1, the J call TRBJ1-1; D perhaps matches TRBD1 (6 bases). The germline gives CDR1 SGHRS, CDR2 YFSETQ. V lost 1 base and J lost 0, with 10 bases in between. The CDR3 contains 15 residues. The CDR3 spells CASSLTGRVNTEAFF. DNA for the CDR3: TGCGCCAGCAGCTTGACAGGGAGGGTGAACACTGAAGCTTTCTTT.